This T cell receptor beta chain was obtained from a study of OX40 agonist ivuxolimab in advanced cancers. Concerning this clone: Its cognate antigen is unknown.

Germline CDR1 reads LNHDA; CDR2 reads SQIVND (reference sequence). The CDR3 totals 14 residues. Deletions cut 3 bases from V and 0 bases from J, with 8 bases between. Study outcomes and limitations: Compared with others, partial responders at 0.1-3.0 mg/kg displayed clonal expansion among the lowest. CD4+ and CD8+ T cells in blood underwent clonal expansion by week 6 at 0.1 to 3.0 mg/kg.

The repertoire was sequenced with immunoSEQ multiplex PCR; TCRdb's copy has only in-frame clones and lacks some. The repertoire consists of about 46,000 clones, with 91% occurring once and the leading ten covering roughly 4.5%. The gene calls are TRBV19 and TRBJ2-5; no definite D call. This clonotype originated in an adult with an advanced solid tumor such as melanoma, head and neck, liver or kidney cancer. The sequences come from CD4+ or CD8+ T cells sorted from blood, collected in a trial of the OX40 agonist ivuxolimab. The DNA for the CDR3 is TGTGCCAGTAGTATTTGGCAAAACCAAGAGACCCAGTACTTC. Its translation is CASSIWQNQETQYF.